This paragraph covers one TCR beta chain sequence. This entry belongs to a study of blood T cell repertoires in COVID-19. Germline V gene lookup returns CDR1 MNHEY and CDR2 SVGAGI. Trimming removed 4 bases from V and 4 bases from J, with 13 bases in between. This CDR3 region has 14 residues. Produced via immunoSEQ multiplex PCR; TCRdb's table is partial and in-frame only. Of under 200,000 clones in the sample, 80% to 95% were seen once. The chain joins TRBV6-5 to TRBJ1-1; D may be TRBD1 (6 bases). The clonotype originates from a man aged 50 to 60 with acute or convalescent COVID-19. Sequenced input: peripheral blood. The CDR3 sequence: CASSSGVRGTEAFF. The CDR3 DNA reads as TGTGCCAGCAGTTCAGGGGTTCGCGGCACTGAAGCTTTCTTT.